This T cell receptor beta chain is from a study of OX40 agonist ivuxolimab in advanced cancers. Overall study findings and caveats: Some nonresponders also had low normalized T-cell clonal expansion. Partial responders dosed at 0.1-3.0 mg/kg displayed clonal expansion ranking among the lowest.

In regard to this clone: Antigen specificity is unknown.

With autoimmune disease history or systemic immunosuppression, patients were excluded. Profiling relied on immunoSEQ multiplex PCR, and the TCRdb table lists in-frame clones only, not all of them. The sample lists 45,000 or so clones; around three quarters were seen once. The receptor was isolated from an adult with an advanced solid tumor such as melanoma, head and neck, liver or kidney cancer. Sequencing was performed on CD4+ or CD8+ T cells sorted from blood, taken in a trial of the OX40 agonist ivuxolimab.

The CDR3 DNA reads as TGTGCCAGTAGCAACAGGGGGCGCAGAGTCGGGGCAAGCACTGAAGCTTTCTTT. The encoded protein is CASSNRGRRVGASTEAFF. The genes are TRBV19 and TRBJ1-1, with 9 bases matching TRBD1. V shed 6 bases and J 4 bases; nucleotides not matched to a gene: 18. The CDR3 contains 18 residues. In germline, CDR1 is LNHDA, CDR2 SQIVND (reference sequence).